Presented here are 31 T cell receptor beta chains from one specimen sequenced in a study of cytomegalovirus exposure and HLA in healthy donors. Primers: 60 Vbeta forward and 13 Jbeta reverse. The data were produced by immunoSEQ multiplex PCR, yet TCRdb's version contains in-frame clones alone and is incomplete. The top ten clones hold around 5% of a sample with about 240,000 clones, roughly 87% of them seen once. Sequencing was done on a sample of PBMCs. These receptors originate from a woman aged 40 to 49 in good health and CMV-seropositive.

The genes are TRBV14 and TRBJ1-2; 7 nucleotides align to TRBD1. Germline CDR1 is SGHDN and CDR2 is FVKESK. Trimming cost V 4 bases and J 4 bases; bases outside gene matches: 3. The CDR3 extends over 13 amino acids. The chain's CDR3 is CASSPRQGYGYTF. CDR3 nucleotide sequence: TGTGCCAGCAGCCCACGACAGGGCTATGGCTACACCTTC. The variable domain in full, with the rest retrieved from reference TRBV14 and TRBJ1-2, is EAGVTQFPSHSVIEKGQTVTLRCDPISGHDNLYWYRRVMGKEIKFLLHFVKESKQDESGMPNNRFLAERTGGTYSTLKVQPAELEDSGVYFCASSPRQGYGYTFGSGTRLTVV.

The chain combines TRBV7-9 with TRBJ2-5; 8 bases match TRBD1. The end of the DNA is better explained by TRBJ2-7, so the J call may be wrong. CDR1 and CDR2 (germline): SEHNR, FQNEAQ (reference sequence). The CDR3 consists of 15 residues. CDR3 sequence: CASSPGTGASYEQYF. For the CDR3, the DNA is TGTGCCAGCAGCCCTGGGACAGGCGCCTCCTACGAGCAGTACTTC.

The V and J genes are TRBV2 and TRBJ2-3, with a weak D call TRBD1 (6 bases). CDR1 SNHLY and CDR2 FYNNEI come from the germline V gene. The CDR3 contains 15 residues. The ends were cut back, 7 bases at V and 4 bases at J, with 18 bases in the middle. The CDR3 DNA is TGTGCCAGCAATATCGCGACAGGTTCGGCAGATACGCAGTATTTT. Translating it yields CASNIATGSADTQYF.

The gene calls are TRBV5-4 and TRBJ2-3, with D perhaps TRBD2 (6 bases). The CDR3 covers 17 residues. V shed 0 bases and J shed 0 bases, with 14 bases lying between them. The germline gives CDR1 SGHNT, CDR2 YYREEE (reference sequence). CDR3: CASSLDIGGLSTDTQYF. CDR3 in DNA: TGTGCCAGCAGCTTGGATATCGGGGGATTAAGCACAGATACGCAGTATTTT.

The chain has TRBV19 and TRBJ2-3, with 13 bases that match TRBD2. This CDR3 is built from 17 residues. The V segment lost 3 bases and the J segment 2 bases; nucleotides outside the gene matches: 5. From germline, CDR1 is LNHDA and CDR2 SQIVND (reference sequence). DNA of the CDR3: TGTGCCAGTAGTATTGCCGGACTAGCGGGGGACACAGATACGCAGTATTTT. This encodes CASSIAGLAGDTDTQYF.

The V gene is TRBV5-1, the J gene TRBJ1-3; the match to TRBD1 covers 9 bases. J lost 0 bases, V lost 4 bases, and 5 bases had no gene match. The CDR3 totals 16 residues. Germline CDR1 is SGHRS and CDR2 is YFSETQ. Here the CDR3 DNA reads TGCGCCAGCAGCCGGACAGGGGATTTCTCTGGAAACACCATATATTTT. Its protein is CASSRTGDFSGNTIYF. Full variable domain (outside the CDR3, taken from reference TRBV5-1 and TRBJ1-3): KAGVTQTPRYLIKTRGQQVTLSCSPISGHRSVSWYQQTPGQGLQFLFEYFSETQRNKGNFPGRFSGRQFSNSRSEMNVSTLELGDSALYLCASSRTGDFSGNTIYFGEGSWLTVV.

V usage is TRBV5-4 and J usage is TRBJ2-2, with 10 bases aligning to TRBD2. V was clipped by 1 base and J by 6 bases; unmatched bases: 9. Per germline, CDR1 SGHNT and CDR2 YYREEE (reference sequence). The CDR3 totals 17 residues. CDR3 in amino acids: CASSLRSGRAGAGELFF. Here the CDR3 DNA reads TGTGCCAGCAGCTTGAGAAGCGGGAGGGCCGGGGCCGGGGAGCTGTTTTTT.

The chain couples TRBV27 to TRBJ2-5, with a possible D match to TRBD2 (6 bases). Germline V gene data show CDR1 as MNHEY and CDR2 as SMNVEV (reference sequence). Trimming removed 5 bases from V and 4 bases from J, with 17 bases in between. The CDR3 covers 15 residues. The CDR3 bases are TGTGCCAGCAGTGAGGCCCCGGGACTTTCAGAGACCCAGTACTTC. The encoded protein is CASSEAPGLSETQYF.

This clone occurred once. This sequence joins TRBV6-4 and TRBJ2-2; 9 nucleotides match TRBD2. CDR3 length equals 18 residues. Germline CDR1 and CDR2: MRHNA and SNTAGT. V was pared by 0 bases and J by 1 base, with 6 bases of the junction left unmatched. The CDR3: CASSDSIAGGMNTGELFF. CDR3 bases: TGTGCCAGCAGTGACTCGATCGCGGGGGGGATGAACACCGGGGAGCTGTTTTTT.

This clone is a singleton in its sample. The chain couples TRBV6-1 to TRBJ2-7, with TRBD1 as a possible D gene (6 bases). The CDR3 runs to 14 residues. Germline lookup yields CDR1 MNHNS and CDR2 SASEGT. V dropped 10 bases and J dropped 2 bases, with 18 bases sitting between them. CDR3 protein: CAILGAGDTYEQYF. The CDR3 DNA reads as TGTGCCATCCTGGGGGCAGGGGACACCTACGAGCAGTACTTC.

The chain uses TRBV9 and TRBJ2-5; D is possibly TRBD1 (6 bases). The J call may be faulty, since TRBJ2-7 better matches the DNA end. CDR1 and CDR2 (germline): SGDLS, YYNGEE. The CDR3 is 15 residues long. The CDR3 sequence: CASSPEDRPSYEQYF. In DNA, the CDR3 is TGTGCCAGCAGCCCAGAGGACAGACCTTCCTACGAGCAGTACTTC.

The CDR3 coding sequence is TGTGCCAGTAGTGGCCTTTTCGTCAATGAGCAGTTCTTC. It specifies CASSGLFVNEQFF. This chain links TRBV19 with TRBJ2-1; D unclear. The V gene's germline CDR1 is LNHDA and CDR2 SQIVND (reference sequence). This CDR3 has 13 amino acids. The V end lost 5 bases, the J end lost 6 bases, and 11 bases lay between the germline ends.

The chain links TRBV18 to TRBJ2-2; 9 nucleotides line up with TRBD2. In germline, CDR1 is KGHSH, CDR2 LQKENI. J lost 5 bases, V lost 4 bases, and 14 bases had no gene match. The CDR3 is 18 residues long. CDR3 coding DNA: TGTGCCAGCTCACTCAGACCCGCGGGAGGGCCAAGTACCGGGGAGCTGTTTTTT. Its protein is CASSLRPAGGPSTGELFF.

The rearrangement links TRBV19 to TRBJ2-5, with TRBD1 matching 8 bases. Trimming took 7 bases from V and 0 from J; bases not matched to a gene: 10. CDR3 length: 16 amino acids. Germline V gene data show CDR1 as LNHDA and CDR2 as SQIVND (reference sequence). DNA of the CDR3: TGTGCCAGTACTACAACCGACAGGGGACACCAAGAGACCCAGTACTTC. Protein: CASTTTDRGHQETQYF. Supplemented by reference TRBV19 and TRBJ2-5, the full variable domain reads DGGITQSPKYLFRKEGQNVTLSCEQNLNHDAMYWYRQDPGQGLRLIYYSQIVNDFQKGDIAEGYSVSREKKESFPLTVTSAQKNPTAFYLCASTTTDRGHQETQYFGPGTRLLVL.

In DNA, the CDR3 is TGTGCCAGCAGCCATGACAGGGCTAGCCCTAACTATGGCTACACCTTC. Translating gives CASSHDRASPNYGYTF. V gene TRBV2 combines with J gene TRBJ1-2; 7 bases align to TRBD1. The CDR3 spans 16 residues. The germline CDR1 and CDR2 sequences are SNHLY and FYNNEI. J was trimmed by 0 bases and V by 6 bases; bases with no gene match: 10.

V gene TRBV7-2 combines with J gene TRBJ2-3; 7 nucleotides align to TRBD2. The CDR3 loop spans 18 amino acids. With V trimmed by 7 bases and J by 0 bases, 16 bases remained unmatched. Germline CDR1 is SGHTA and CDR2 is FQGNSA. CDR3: CASTQRPRAGASTDTQYF. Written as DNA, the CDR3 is TGTGCCAGCACCCAAAGACCTCGGGCGGGAGCTAGCACAGATACGCAGTATTTT.

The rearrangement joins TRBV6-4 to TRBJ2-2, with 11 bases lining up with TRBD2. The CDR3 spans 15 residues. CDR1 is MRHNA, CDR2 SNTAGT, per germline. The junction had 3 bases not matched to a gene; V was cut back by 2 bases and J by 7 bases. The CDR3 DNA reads TGTGCCAGCAGTGACGGCCTAGCGGGAGGCGGGGAGCTGTTTTTT. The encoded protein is CASSDGLAGGGELFF.

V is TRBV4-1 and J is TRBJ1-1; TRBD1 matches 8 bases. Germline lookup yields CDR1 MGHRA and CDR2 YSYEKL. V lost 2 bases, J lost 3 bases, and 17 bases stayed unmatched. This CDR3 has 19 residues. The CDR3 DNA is TGCGCCAGCAGCCAAAGAGGAGGGCAGGGGGCAGGAGGGGACACTGAAGCTTTCTTT. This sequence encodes CASSQRGGQGAGGDTEAFF.

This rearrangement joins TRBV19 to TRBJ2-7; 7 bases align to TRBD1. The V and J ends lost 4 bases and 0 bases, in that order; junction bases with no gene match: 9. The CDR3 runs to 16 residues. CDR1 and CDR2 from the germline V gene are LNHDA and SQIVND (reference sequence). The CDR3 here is CASSRGRDSSSYEQYF. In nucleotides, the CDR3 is TGTGCCAGTAGTAGGGGCCGGGACAGTTCCTCCTACGAGCAGTACTTC. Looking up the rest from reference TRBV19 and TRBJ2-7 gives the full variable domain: DGGITQSPKYLFRKEGQNVTLSCEQNLNHDAMYWYRQDPGQGLRLIYYSQIVNDFQKGDIAEGYSVSREKKESFPLTVTSAQKNPTAFYLCASSRGRDSSSYEQYFGPGTRLTVT.

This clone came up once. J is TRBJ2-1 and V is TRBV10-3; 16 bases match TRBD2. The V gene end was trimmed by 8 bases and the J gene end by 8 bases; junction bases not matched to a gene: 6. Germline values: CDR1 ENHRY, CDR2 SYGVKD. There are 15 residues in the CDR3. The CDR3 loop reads CAIGGLAGGTDEQFF. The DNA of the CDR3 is TGTGCCATCGGGGGACTAGCGGGGGGGACGGATGAGCAGTTCTTC.

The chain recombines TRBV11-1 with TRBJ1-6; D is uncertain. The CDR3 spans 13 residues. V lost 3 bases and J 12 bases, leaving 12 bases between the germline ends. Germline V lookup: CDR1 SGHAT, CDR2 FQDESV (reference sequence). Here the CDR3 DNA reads TGTGCCAGCAGCTTCCCGGGGAGGCAACCCCTCCACTTT. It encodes CASSFPGRQPLHF.

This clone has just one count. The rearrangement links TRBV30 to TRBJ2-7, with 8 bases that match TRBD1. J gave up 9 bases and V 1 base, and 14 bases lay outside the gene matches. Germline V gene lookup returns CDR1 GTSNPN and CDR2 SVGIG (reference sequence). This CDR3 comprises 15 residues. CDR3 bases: TGTGCCTGGAGTGCCGGGACAGGTACACTACGAAGGCAGTACTTC. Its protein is CAWSAGTGTLRRQYF. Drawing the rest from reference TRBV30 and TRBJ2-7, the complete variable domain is SQTIHQWPATLVQPVGSPLSLECTVEGTSNPNLYWYRQAAGRGLQLLFYSVGIGQISSEVPQNLSASRPQDRQFILSSKKLLLSDSGFYLCAWSAGTGTLRRQYFGPGTRLTVT.

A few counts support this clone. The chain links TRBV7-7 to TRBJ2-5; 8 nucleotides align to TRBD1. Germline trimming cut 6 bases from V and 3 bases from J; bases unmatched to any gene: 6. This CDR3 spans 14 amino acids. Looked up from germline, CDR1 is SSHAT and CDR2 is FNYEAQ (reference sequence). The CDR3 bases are TGTGCCAGCAGGCCATCGACAGGGGAAGAGACCCAGTACTTC. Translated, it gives CASRPSTGEETQYF.

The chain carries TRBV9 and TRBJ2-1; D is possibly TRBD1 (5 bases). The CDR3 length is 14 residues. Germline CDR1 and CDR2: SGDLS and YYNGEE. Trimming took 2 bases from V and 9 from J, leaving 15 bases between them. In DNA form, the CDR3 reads TGTGCCAGCAGCGTGGTCAGGGAAAACGGTGAGCAGTTCTTC. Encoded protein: CASSVVRENGEQFF.

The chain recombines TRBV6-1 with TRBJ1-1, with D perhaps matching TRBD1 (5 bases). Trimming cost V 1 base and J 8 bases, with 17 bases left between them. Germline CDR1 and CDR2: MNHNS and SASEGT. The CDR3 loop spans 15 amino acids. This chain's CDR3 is CASSEGRLQDKEAFF. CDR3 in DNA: TGTGCCAGCAGTGAAGGGCGTCTACAGGATAAAGAAGCTTTCTTT.

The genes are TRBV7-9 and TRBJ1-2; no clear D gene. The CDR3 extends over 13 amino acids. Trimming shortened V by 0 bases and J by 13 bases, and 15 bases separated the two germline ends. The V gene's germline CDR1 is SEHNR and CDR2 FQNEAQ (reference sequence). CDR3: CASSLASSSNSTF. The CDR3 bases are TGTGCCAGCAGCTTAGCATCGTCGTCGAACTCCACCTTC.

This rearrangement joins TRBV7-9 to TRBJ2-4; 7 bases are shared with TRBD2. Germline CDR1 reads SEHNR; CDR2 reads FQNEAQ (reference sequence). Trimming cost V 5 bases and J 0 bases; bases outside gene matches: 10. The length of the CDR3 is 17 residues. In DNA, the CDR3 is TGTGCCAGCAGCACCGCGGGGAGGGGCCAAGCCAAAAACATTCAGTACTTC. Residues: CASSTAGRGQAKNIQYF.

The CDR3 is CASSNKLAGDFEGTDTQYF. The CDR3 region has the DNA TGTGCCAGCAGTAATAAACTAGCGGGGGATTTTGAGGGCACAGATACGCAGTATTTT. This sequence joins TRBV9 and TRBJ2-3; 11 bases are a match to TRBD2. The CDR3 has 19 residues. Losses at the gene ends were 5 bases for V and 1 base for J; bases not matched to a gene: 15. The V gene's germline CDR1 is SGDLS and CDR2 YYNGEE.

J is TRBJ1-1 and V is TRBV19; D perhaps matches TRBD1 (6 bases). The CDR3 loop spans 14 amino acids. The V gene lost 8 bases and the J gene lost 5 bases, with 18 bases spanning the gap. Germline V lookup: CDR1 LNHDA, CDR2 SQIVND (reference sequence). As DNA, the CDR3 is TGTGCCAGTCTGGGGGGGGCCCCGAGAACTGAAGCTTTCTTT. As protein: CASLGGAPRTEAFF.

CDR3 in DNA: TGTGCCAGCAGCTTTACAGGTTACACTGAAGCTTTCTTT. It yields the protein CASSFTGYTEAFF. The chain uses TRBV7-6 and TRBJ1-1; D possibly corresponds to TRBD1 (5 bases). CDR1 and CDR2 from the germline V gene are SGHVS and FNYEAQ. Trimming stripped 3 bases from V and 3 bases from J, with 8 bases between. The CDR3 consists of 13 residues.

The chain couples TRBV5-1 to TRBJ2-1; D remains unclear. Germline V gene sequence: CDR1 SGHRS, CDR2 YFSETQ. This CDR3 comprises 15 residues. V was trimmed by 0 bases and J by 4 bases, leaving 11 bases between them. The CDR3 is CASSLEQSPYNEQFF. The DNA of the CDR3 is TGCGCCAGCAGCTTGGAACAGTCCCCGTACAATGAGCAGTTCTTC.